Given below is one T cell receptor (beta chain) in context. Its antigen specificity is not known. Base qualities are not recorded, but no much larger clone differs from it by a single base. The CDR3 measures 15 amino acids from cysteine to phenylalanine. Just CDR3 DNA is preserved here, 45 bases in frame from base 1. In the germline V gene, CDR1 corresponds to MNHEY and CDR2 to SVGAGI. V is reduced by 5 bases and J by 6 bases, leaving a spacing of 14 bases between them. The study evaluated CTLA-4 blockade (ipilimumab) given together with focal radiation therapy in patients who had chemo-refractory metastatic non-small-cell lung cancer. The data were obtained in a study of radiotherapy plus CTLA-4 blockade in lung cancer (dated 2018 in TCRdb). Describing the broader study: Among enrolled patients, roughly 18% had an objective response and 31% reached disease control. Points the paper makes about the study in general: After treatment with radiotherapy and ipilimumab, TCR clones that came from tumors expanded in the peripheral blood. Early dynamic changes in blood T cell clones, together with increased serum interferon-beta after radiation, were reported as the strongest predictors of response.

The method was the immunoSEQ multiplex PCR assay. TCRdb re-hosts the immuneACCESS table, in-frame sequences only. Its copies lack some clones; in the studies checked, an unresolved V gene accounts for under half of them, and the cause for the rest is not known. This sample gives about 80,000 clones in total; about four fifths of them show up just once. The ten most abundant clones make up approximately 0.73% of the sample. This specimen consisted of peripheral blood, obtained from a patient treated with radiotherapy plus ipilimumab. This clonotype was obtained from a human donor with non-small cell lung cancer who had stable disease on radiotherapy plus ipilimumab. Recombination joined TRBV6-5 with TRBJ1-6, with a weak D call of TRBD1 (5 bases match). The CDR3 region: CASSGLTGPNSPLHF. Here is the DNA: TGTGCCAGCAGTGGCCTGACGGGGCCTAATTCACCCCTCCACTTT.